This T cell receptor (beta chain) is drawn from a study of blood T cell repertoires in COVID-19. The CDR3 has 14 residues. Germline V gene lookup returns CDR1 MNHEY and CDR2 SMNVEV (reference sequence). V gave up 8 bases and J gave up 3 bases, with 13 bases separating them. The cohort comprised adults aged about 18 to 100 years residing in under 30 US areas. Self-reported history from a screening survey and questionnaire set each donor's cohort. Clones were read by immunoSEQ multiplex PCR, and TCRdb kept only the in-frame ones, dropping some. Of around 180,000 clones detected, more than 75% appear once; the ten largest clones hold approximately 16%.

The genes are TRBV27 and TRBJ2-2; a possible D gene is TRBD1 (5 bases). Sequenced input: PBMCs or T cells enriched from blood (not recorded which). This sequence was found in a woman in her fifties or sixties with acute COVID-19. The CDR3 spells CASSLARDTGELFF. Here the CDR3 DNA reads TGTGCCAGCTCCTTGGCCAGGGACACCGGGGAGCTGTTTTTT.